These 10 T cell receptor beta chains originate from one sample sequenced in a study of graft-versus-host responses after intestinal transplantation. Lamina propria and intraepithelial lymphocytes were released by processing graft tissue. This table comes from immunoSEQ multiplex PCR, and its TCRdb copy is limited to in-frame clones, with some not included. The table lists approximately 60,000 clones, 89% of them singletons. The sequencing here drew on ileum tissue, taken roughly 54 weeks after transplant. The receptors here all came from a human patient who received an intestinal transplant, so some T cells may come from the graft donor.

This sequence joins TRBV7-9 and TRBJ2-7, with 15 nucleotides matching TRBD2. The CDR3 contains 17 residues. Germline V gene data show CDR1 as SEHNR and CDR2 as FQNEAQ (reference sequence). V lost 5 bases and J lost 2; bases outside the gene matches: 7. CDR3 bases: TGTGCCAGCAGCCCAGGGACTAGCGGGAGGAAGCCCTACGAGCAGTACTTC. Amino acids: CASSPGTSGRKPYEQYF.

The chain recombines TRBV29-1 with TRBJ2-1; a possible D gene is TRBD2 (6 bases). Germline-derived CDR1 and CDR2 are SQVTM and ANQGSEA. V lost 6 bases, J lost 0 bases, and 12 bases lay in between. This CDR3 contains 14 residues. DNA of the CDR3: TGCAGCGTCCTCGGGGGTTTCTCCTACAATGAGCAGTTCTTC. Protein: CSVLGGFSYNEQFF.

This clone was picked up a small number of times. This chain links TRBV6-1 with TRBJ2-3, with TRBD2 matching 10 bases. The CDR3 length is 15 residues. Germline V gives CDR1 MNHNS, CDR2 SASEGT. Trimming removed 6 bases from V and 3 bases from J; junction bases left unmatched: 6. The CDR3: CASSHIAGGTDTQYF. In DNA, the CDR3 is TGTGCCAGCAGCCATATAGCGGGGGGAACAGATACGCAGTATTTT.

The chain recombines TRBV5-1 with TRBJ1-1; D unresolved. Trimming removed 4 bases at V and 7 bases at J, with 11 bases between. CDR3 length equals 12 residues. Germline loops: CDR1 SGHRS, CDR2 YFSETQ. Here the CDR3 reads CASSRFTGEAFF. The CDR3 bases are TGCGCCAGCAGCCGTTTTACGGGTGAAGCTTTCTTT.

V usage is TRBV13 and J usage is TRBJ2-5; 9 nucleotides match TRBD2. CDR1 and CDR2 (germline): PRHDT, FYEKMQ (reference sequence). V gave up 4 bases and J gave up 4 bases; unmatched junction bases: 10. This CDR3 is built from 16 residues. The CDR3 DNA reads TGTGCCAGCAGCTCGAGTAGCGGGAGAGGTGGAGAGACCCAGTACTTC. Translation gives CASSSSSGRGGETQYF.

The J gene is TRBJ2-7, the V gene TRBV7-9, with no clear D. Germline CDR1 reads SEHNR; CDR2 reads FQNEAQ (reference sequence). The CDR3 is 13 residues long. V shed 1 base and J shed 7 bases, with 11 bases lying between them. As DNA, the CDR3 is TGTGCCAGCAGCTTAGGTGGGTTGGAAGAGCAGTACTTC. Protein product: CASSLGGLEEQYF. The whole variable domain, filled in from reference TRBV7-9 and TRBJ2-7, reads DTGVSQNPRHKITKRGQNVTFRCDPISEHNRLYWYRQTLGQGPEFLTYFQNEAQLEKSRLLSDRFSAERPKGSFSTLEIQRTEQGDSAMYLCASSLGGLEEQYFGPGTRLTVT.

The V call is TRBV19, the J call TRBJ2-3; a possible D gene is TRBD2 (5 bases). V lost 3 bases, J lost 1 base, and 11 bases lay in between. CDR3 length equals 15 residues. Germline V gene lookup returns CDR1 LNHDA and CDR2 SQIVND (reference sequence). The CDR3 reads CASSIQRRGTDTQYF. CDR3 DNA sequence: TGTGCCAGTAGTATTCAAAGGCGGGGCACAGATACGCAGTATTTT.

This chain connects TRBV2 to TRBJ2-3, with 9 bases lining up with TRBD2. This CDR3 has 17 residues. Unmatched junction bases numbered 10, after V lost 4 bases and J lost 2 bases. In germline, CDR1 is SNHLY, CDR2 FYNNEI. CDR3 DNA: TGTGCCAGCAGTGGGGCGGAGGCTAGCGGGGACACAGATACGCAGTATTTT. It encodes CASSGAEASGDTDTQYF.

The rearrangement links TRBV28 to TRBJ2-1; the match to TRBD1 covers 9 bases. Looked up from germline, CDR1 is MDHEN and CDR2 is SYDVKM. The V gene end was trimmed by 6 bases and the J gene end by 4 bases; junction bases not matched to a gene: 7. The CDR3 is made up of 15 amino acids. The CDR3 sequence: CASRPQGALYNEQFF. The CDR3 DNA sequence: TGTGCCAGCAGGCCACAGGGGGCCCTTTACAATGAGCAGTTCTTC.

V gene TRBV5-1 combines with J gene TRBJ2-3; D remains unclear. The CDR3 totals 12 residues. Germline V gene lookup returns CDR1 SGHRS and CDR2 YFSETQ. Between the trimmed V and J ends, which lost 4 bases and 3 bases, there was a span of 6 bases. The CDR3 region is CASSGDTDTQYF. The CDR3 DNA sequence: TGCGCCAGCAGCGGTGATACAGATACGCAGTATTTT. The whole variable domain, filled in from reference TRBV5-1 and TRBJ2-3, reads KAGVTQTPRYLIKTRGQQVTLSCSPISGHRSVSWYQQTPGQGLQFLFEYFSETQRNKGNFPGRFSGRQFSNSRSEMNVSTLELGDSALYLCASSGDTDTQYFGPGTRLTVL.